This T cell receptor beta chain comes out of a study of blood T cells in healthy people across ages. Notes on the study in general: Age showed a roughly linear inverse relationship with TCR beta diversity per million T cells.

V shed 1 base and J shed 12 bases, with 14 bases lying between them. The germline gives CDR1 SGHRS, CDR2 YFSETQ. The CDR3 has 13 amino acids. Combining a sample-barcoded 5' primer with a J-beta primer mix, a second PCR ran for roughly 7 to 12 cycles. TCRdb re-called the 5' RACE reads through MiXCR, storing one row per CDR3 protein. The sample yields around 1,600,000 distinct CDR3 sequences, roughly two fifths seen once. This clonotype appeared a few times. Antigen: not known. This TCR was recovered from a woman under 30 in good health. The sequenced sample was blood. The chain joins TRBV5-1 to TRBJ2-1; the D is unclear. The CDR3 loop reads CASSLFSPDAQFF. The CDR3 DNA reads TGCGCCAGCAGCTTGTTCTCCCCGGATGCGCAGTTCTTC. Variable domain in full (rest from reference TRBV5-1 and TRBJ2-1): KAGVTQTPRYLIKTRGQQVTLSCSPISGHRSVSWYQQTPGQGLQFLFEYFSETQRNKGNFPGRFSGRQFSNSRSEMNVSTLELGDSALYLCASSLFSPDAQFFGPGTRLTVL.